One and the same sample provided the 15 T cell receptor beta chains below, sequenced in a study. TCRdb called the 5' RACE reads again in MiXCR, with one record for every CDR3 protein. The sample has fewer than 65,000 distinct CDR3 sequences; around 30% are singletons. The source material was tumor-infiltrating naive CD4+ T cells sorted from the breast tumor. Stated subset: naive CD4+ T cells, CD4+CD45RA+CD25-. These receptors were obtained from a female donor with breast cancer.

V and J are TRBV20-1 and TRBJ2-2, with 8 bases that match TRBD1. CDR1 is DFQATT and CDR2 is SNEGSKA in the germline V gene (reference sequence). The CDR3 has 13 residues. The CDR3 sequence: CSTGTGNTGELFF. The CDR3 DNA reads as TGCAGCACCGGGACAGGGAACACCGGGGAGCTGTTTTTT.

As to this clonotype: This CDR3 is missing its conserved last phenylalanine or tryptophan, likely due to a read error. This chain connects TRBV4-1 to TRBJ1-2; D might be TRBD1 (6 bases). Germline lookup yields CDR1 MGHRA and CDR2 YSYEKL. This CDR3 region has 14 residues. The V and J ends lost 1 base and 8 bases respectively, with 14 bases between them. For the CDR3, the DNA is TGCGCCAGCAGCCAAGTCCGAAGAGGGGGGGGCTACACCATC. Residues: CASSQVRRGGGYTI.

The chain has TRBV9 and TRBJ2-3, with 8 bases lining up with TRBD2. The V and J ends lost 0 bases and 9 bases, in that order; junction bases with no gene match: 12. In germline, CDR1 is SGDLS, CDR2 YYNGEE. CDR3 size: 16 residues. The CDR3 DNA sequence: TGTGCCAGCAGCGTAGGGATCGGGGGGGTAGGGAACACGCAGTATTTT. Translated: CASSVGIGGVGNTQYF.

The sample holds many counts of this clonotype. The CDR3 nucleotides read TGTGCCAGCAGTTACGGGACAGGGGGAAGGGATGAGCAGTTCTTC. Translating it yields CASSYGTGGRDEQFF. The rearrangement uses TRBV6-5 and TRBJ2-1; 11 bases map to TRBD1. The CDR3 extends over 15 amino acids. Germline assignment: CDR1 MNHEY and CDR2 SVGAGI. V trimming: 2 bases; J trimming: 8 bases; junction bases outside the gene matches: 5.

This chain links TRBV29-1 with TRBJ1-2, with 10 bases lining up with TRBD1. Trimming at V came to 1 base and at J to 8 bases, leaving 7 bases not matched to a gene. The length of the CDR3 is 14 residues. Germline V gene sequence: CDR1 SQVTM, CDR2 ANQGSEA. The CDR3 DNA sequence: TGCAGCGTTGAAGCGGGGGACAGGGGCATGGGCTACACCTTC. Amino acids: CSVEAGDRGMGYTF.

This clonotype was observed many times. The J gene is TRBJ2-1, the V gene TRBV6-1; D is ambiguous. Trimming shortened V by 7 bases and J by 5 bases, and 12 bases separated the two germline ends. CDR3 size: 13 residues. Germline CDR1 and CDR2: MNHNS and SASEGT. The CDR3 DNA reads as TGTGCCAGCACCGAACGGAAGAACAATGAGCAGTTCTTC. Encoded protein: CASTERKNNEQFF.

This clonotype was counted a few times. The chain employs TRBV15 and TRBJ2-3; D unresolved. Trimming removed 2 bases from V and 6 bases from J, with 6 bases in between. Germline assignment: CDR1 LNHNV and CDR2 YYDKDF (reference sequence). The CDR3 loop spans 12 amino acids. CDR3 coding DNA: TGTGCCACCAGCAGACCTAGGGATACGCAGTATTTT. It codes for CATSRPRDTQYF.

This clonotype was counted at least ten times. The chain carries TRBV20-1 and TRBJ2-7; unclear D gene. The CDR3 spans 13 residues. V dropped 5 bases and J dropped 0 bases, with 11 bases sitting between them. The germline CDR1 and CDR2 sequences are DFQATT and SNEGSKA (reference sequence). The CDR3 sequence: CSADKSGSYEQYF. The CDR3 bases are TGCAGTGCTGACAAATCGGGCTCCTACGAGCAGTACTTC.

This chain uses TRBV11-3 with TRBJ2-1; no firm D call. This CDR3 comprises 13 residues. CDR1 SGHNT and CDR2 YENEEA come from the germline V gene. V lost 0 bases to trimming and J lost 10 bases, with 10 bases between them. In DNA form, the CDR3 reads TGTGCCAGCAGCTTAGAAAAGGTTTCGGAGCAGTTCTTC. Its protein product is CASSLEKVSEQFF.

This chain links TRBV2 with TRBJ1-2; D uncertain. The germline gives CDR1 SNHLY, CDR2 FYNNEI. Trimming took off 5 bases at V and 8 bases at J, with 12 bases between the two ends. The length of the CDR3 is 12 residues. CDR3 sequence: CASSKRQQGYTF. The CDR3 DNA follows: TGTGCCAGCAGTAAAAGACAACAGGGCTACACCTTC.

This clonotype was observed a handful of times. The chain's CDR3 is CASSLNGDTEAFF. DNA for the CDR3: TGTGCCAGCAGCTTAAATGGGGACACTGAAGCTTTCTTT. The J gene is TRBJ1-1, the V gene TRBV7-3, with unresolved D. The CDR3 has 13 residues. Per germline, CDR1 SGHTA and CDR2 FQGTGA. V was clipped by 1 base and J by 3 bases, with 6 bases between them.

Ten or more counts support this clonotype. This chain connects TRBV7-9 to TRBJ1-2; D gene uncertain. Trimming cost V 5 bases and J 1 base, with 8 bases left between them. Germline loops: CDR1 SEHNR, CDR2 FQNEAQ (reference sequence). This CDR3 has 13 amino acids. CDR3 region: CASSHTDNYGYTF. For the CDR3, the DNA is TGTGCCAGCAGCCACACTGATAACTATGGCTACACCTTC.

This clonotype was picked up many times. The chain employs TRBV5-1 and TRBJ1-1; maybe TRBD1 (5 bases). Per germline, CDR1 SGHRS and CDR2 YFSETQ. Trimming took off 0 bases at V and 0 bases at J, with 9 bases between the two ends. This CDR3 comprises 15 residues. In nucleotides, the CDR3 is TGCGCCAGCAGCTTGGCCGGGGGGATGAACACTGAAGCTTTCTTT. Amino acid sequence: CASSLAGGMNTEAFF.

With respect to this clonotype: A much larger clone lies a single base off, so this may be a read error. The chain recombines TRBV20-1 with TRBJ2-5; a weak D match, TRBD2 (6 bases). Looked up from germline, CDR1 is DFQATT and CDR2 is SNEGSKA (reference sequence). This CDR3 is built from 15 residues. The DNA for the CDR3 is TGCAGTGCTAGAGACAGTGGGCGGGATCAAGGGACCCAGTACTTC. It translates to CSARDSGRDQGTQYF.

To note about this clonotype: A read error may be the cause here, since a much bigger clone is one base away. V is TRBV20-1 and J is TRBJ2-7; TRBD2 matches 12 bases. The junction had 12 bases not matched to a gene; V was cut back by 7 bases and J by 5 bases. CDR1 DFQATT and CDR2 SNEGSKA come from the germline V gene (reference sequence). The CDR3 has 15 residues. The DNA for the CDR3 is TGCAGTGTTATCCACTCTAGCGGGAGGGCGGACGAGCAGTACTTC. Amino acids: CSVIHSSGRADEQYF.